This TCR beta chain derives from a study of preoperative IRX-2 immunotherapy in early breast cancer. There are 14 residues in the CDR3. V dropped 6 bases and J dropped 5; count of bases not matched to a gene: 3. Germline V lookup: CDR1 KGHSH, CDR2 LQKENI. This sample's treatment: preoperative locoregional IRX-2 cytokine immunotherapy. Preoperative locoregional IRX-2 cytokine immunotherapy was tested in the phase Ib source study. Using immunoSEQ multiplex PCR, the repertoire was profiled, and TCRdb retains in-frame clones only, with some absent. The sample yields tens of thousands of clones, roughly 90% seen once.

The gene calls are TRBV18 and TRBJ2-1; 11 positions agree with TRBD2. The TCR sequence derives from a human donor with breast cancer. The material was tumor tissue, obtained after IRX-2 immunotherapy. CDR3 amino acids: CASSKTSGDNEQFF. Here the CDR3 DNA reads TGTGCCAGCTCGAAGACTAGCGGGGACAATGAGCAGTTCTTC.